The 17 T cell receptor beta chains given below trace back to one sample, sequenced in a study of control samples from healthy donors and cancer patients. Repertoires were generated with immunoSEQ multiplex PCR, while TCRdb's copy carries only in-frame clones and drops some. Altogether 130,000 to 150,000 clones are present, approximately 91% being singletons, with the ten largest covering around 4.7%. Source material: blood. Every receptor here comes from a man in his thirties or forties in good health.

The chain couples TRBV3-1 (or the pseudogene TRBV3-2) to TRBJ1-1; D not resolved. The V gene's germline CDR1 is LGHDT and CDR2 YNNKEL (reference sequence). Trimming pared 4 bases from V and 1 base from J, leaving 7 bases between. The CDR3 extends over 13 amino acids. The CDR3 DNA reads TGTGCCAGCAGCCTGTGGGCGAACACTGAAGCTTTCTTT. This sequence encodes CASSLWANTEAFF.

The chain uses TRBV9 and TRBJ1-2; D call uncertain. Germline assignment: CDR1 SGDLS and CDR2 YYNGEE. The CDR3 is 15 amino acids. V lost 3 bases, J lost 7 bases, and 19 bases lay in between. CDR3 nucleotides: TGTGCCAGCAGCGAAAGAGGACTGATCAAGTGTGGCTACACCTTC. This translates into CASSERGLIKCGYTF.

This chain connects TRBV30 to TRBJ1-4; the D gene is possibly TRBD1 (5 bases). The CDR3 loop spans 14 amino acids. The V end was cut by 3 bases, the J end by 8 bases, with 16 bases between. The germline V gene encodes CDR1 GTSNPN and CDR2 SVGIG (reference sequence). The CDR3 sequence is CAWSAGTVWEKLFF. CDR3 nucleotide sequence: TGTGCCTGGAGCGCCGGGACCGTATGGGAAAAACTGTTTTTT.

The rearrangement joins TRBV5-4 to TRBJ2-2; weak D call: TRBD1 (5 bases). Germline loops: CDR1 SGHNT, CDR2 YYREEE (reference sequence). The length of the CDR3 is 14 residues. V was shortened by 4 bases and J by 5 bases, with 12 bases between the two germline ends. DNA of the CDR3: TGTGCCAGCAGCAGCTCTAGGGGTACCGGGGAGCTGTTTTTT. This sequence encodes CASSSSRGTGELFF.

This sequence joins TRBV6-1 and TRBJ2-1; TRBD2 matches 10 bases. The ends lost 2 bases at V and 4 bases at J; junction bases unmatched: 11. CDR3 size: 18 residues. CDR1 and CDR2 from the germline V gene are MNHNS and SASEGT. CDR3 DNA sequence: TGTGCCAGCAGTGAATTAAGGGCTAGCGGGGGCCATTACAATGAGCAGTTCTTC. Protein: CASSELRASGGHYNEQFF.

CDR3 bases: TGTGCCAGCAGTTTGGTGAGGCTGTCACCCCTCCACTTT. Translating it yields CASSLVRLSPLHF. The genes are TRBV28 and TRBJ1-6, with D unresolved. V dropped 3 bases and J dropped 10 bases, with 10 bases sitting between them. The CDR3 spans 13 residues. The germline gives CDR1 MDHEN, CDR2 SYDVKM. Full variable domain (rest looked up from reference TRBV28 and TRBJ1-6): DVKVTQSSRYLVKRTGEKVFLECVQDMDHENMFWYRQDPGLGLRLIYFSYDVKMKEKGDIPEGYSVSREKKERFSLILESASTNQTSMYLCASSLVRLSPLHFGNGTRLTVT.

The chain uses TRBV7-2 and TRBJ1-3; D perhaps matches TRBD1 (5 bases). Per the germline V gene, CDR1 is SGHTA and CDR2 is FQGNSA. Trimming cost V 8 bases and J 4 bases, with 18 bases left between them. The CDR3 is 15 amino acids. The chain's CDR3 is CASGGRGNWGNTIYF. In DNA form, the CDR3 reads TGTGCCAGCGGGGGGAGAGGGAACTGGGGAAACACCATATATTTT.

The rearrangement joins TRBV14 to TRBJ2-7; a possible D gene is TRBD2 (6 bases). V gave up 6 bases and J gave up 4 bases, with 7 bases separating them. Germline CDR1 is SGHDN and CDR2 is FVKESK. The length of the CDR3 is 11 residues. The CDR3 sequence: CASRGGYEQYF. The CDR3 nucleotides read TGTGCCAGCAGGGGGGGATACGAGCAGTACTTC.

This chain links TRBV14 with TRBJ2-3; D is possibly TRBD1 (6 bases). Trimming took off 3 bases at V and 3 bases at J, with 10 bases between the two ends. The CDR3 runs 14 residues. Per germline, CDR1 SGHDN and CDR2 FVKESK. CDR3 residues: CASSHRQDTDTQYF. Here the CDR3 DNA reads TGTGCCAGCAGCCATAGACAGGATACAGATACGCAGTATTTT. Complete variable domain (other parts from reference TRBV14 and TRBJ2-3): EAGVTQFPSHSVIEKGQTVTLRCDPISGHDNLYWYRRVMGKEIKFLLHFVKESKQDESGMPNNRFLAERTGGTYSTLKVQPAELEDSGVYFCASSHRQDTDTQYFGPGTRLTVL.

This clone came up once. This chain connects TRBV5-1 to TRBJ1-1; D may be TRBD1 (6 bases). Trimming pared 4 bases from V and 3 bases from J, leaving 22 bases between. In germline, CDR1 is SGHRS, CDR2 YFSETQ. The CDR3 loop spans 17 amino acids. The CDR3 coding sequence is TGCGCCAGCAGCCACGGCCCGTCGGGAGGGGGGCACACTGAAGCTTTCTTT. Translation gives CASSHGPSGGGHTEAFF. Variable domain in full (rest from reference TRBV5-1 and TRBJ1-1): KAGVTQTPRYLIKTRGQQVTLSCSPISGHRSVSWYQQTPGQGLQFLFEYFSETQRNKGNFPGRFSGRQFSNSRSEMNVSTLELGDSALYLCASSHGPSGGGHTEAFFGQGTRLTVV.

The chain uses TRBV7-3 and TRBJ1-1, with 7 bases lining up with TRBD1. The CDR3 totals 13 residues. With 5 bases clipped from V and 3 bases from J, the junction kept 3 bases outside the gene matches. Germline CDR1 SGHTA, CDR2 FQGTGA. In nucleotides, the CDR3 is TGTGCCAGCAGCCCAGGGGGGGACACTGAAGCTTTCTTT. Amino acid sequence: CASSPGGDTEAFF.

The rearrangement links TRBV7-9 to TRBJ1-1, with no clear D. This CDR3 comprises 11 residues. Trimming cost V 10 bases and J 4 bases, with 10 bases left between them. Germline V lookup: CDR1 SEHNR, CDR2 FQNEAQ (reference sequence). CDR3: CAIADGTEAFF. The CDR3 DNA is TGTGCCATTGCGGACGGCACTGAAGCTTTCTTT.

The chain uses TRBV4-1 and TRBJ1-5; D perhaps matches TRBD1 (5 bases). The V gene's germline CDR1 is MGHRA and CDR2 YSYEKL. Trimming removed 5 bases at V and 6 bases at J, with 11 bases between. CDR3 length: 13 amino acids. The CDR3 protein is CASSFTGIQPQHF. The CDR3 DNA sequence: TGCGCCAGCAGCTTCACAGGTATTCAGCCCCAGCATTTT.

V usage is TRBV5-6 and J usage is TRBJ1-5; 8 bases fit TRBD1. The CDR3 loop spans 14 amino acids. The V gene's germline CDR1 is SGHDT and CDR2 YYEEEE. Unmatched junction bases numbered 0, after V lost 2 bases and J lost 2 bases. As DNA, the CDR3 is TGTGCCAGCAGCTTACAGGGGGGCAATCAGCCCCAGCATTTT. Amino acid sequence: CASSLQGGNQPQHF.

This clone has only one observation. V gene TRBV27 combines with J gene TRBJ2-5; 12 nucleotides align to TRBD2. Trimming took 5 bases from V and 3 from J; bases not matched to a gene: 7. CDR3 length equals 16 residues. CDR1 and CDR2 (germline): MNHEY, SMNVEV (reference sequence). The CDR3 nucleotides read TGTGCCAGCAGTCCGGACTCTAGCGGGAGGGAAGAGACCCAGTACTTC. Its translation is CASSPDSSGREETQYF.

The V call is TRBV6-5, the J call TRBJ1-5; D remains unclear. CDR1 and CDR2 (germline): MNHEY, SVGAGI. The V end was cut by 0 bases, the J end by 0 bases, with 3 bases between. The CDR3 extends over 14 amino acids. CDR3 DNA sequence: TGTGCCAGCAGTTACTCTATTAGCAATCAGCCCCAGCATTTT. Protein sequence: CASSYSISNQPQHF.

The chain joins TRBV4-3 to TRBJ1-5; a weak D match, TRBD1 (6 bases). Trimming cost V 0 bases and J 5 bases, with 11 bases left between them. CDR1 and CDR2 from the germline V gene are LGHNA and YSLEER. The CDR3 consists of 15 residues. CDR3 coding DNA: TGCGCCAGCAGCCAAGAAGACAGGCGCGATCAGCCCCAGCATTTT. Encoded protein: CASSQEDRRDQPQHF.